The 15 T cell receptor beta chains reported below all come from one sample, sequenced in a study of cytomegalovirus exposure and HLA in healthy donors. Repertoires were generated with immunoSEQ multiplex PCR, while TCRdb's copy carries only in-frame clones and drops some. The sample carries 150,000 or so clones, around 89% recorded once. Source material: PBMCs. The receptors originated from a woman under 40 in good health and CMV-seropositive.

The DNA of the CDR3 is TGTGCCAGCAGTGTCCTTCGAATCAGCGGGAGGGCCCATAGTTTCGAGCAGTACTTC. Its translation is CASSVLRISGRAHSFEQYF. The rearrangement joins TRBV6-1 to TRBJ2-7, with 10 positions matching TRBD2. The ends lost 4 bases at V and 6 bases at J; junction bases unmatched: 21. Germline CDR1 is MNHNS and CDR2 is SASEGT. The CDR3 is made up of 19 amino acids.

The rearrangement joins TRBV5-1 to TRBJ2-5; 10 bases line up with TRBD1. CDR1 is SGHRS and CDR2 is YFSETQ in the germline V gene. Trimming took 0 bases from V and 5 from J; bases not matched to a gene: 4. The CDR3 contains 15 residues. CDR3 loop: CASSLDGTGVETQYF. CDR3 bases: TGCGCCAGCAGCTTGGACGGGACAGGGGTTGAGACCCAGTACTTC.

The CDR3 is CASSQSVAAQPQHF. For the CDR3, the DNA is TGTGCCAGCAGCCAATCTGTCGCGGCACAGCCCCAGCATTTT. This sequence joins TRBV16 and TRBJ1-5; no definite D call. The CDR3 extends over 14 amino acids. Germline CDR1 is KGHSY and CDR2 is FQNENV. V lost 0 bases and J 7 bases, leaving 10 bases between the germline ends.

The chain recombines TRBV2 with TRBJ2-7, with TRBD2 identical over 7 bases. Trimming took 4 bases from V and 3 from J; bases not matched to a gene: 3. The CDR3 is 13 amino acids. Germline V gives CDR1 SNHLY, CDR2 FYNNEI. CDR3 protein: CASSGEGNYEQYF. The CDR3 DNA follows: TGTGCCAGCAGTGGGGAGGGGAACTACGAGCAGTACTTC.

The CDR3 DNA reads TGTGCCAGCAGCTTAAGCACAGGGGTTGATACGCAGTATTTT. It yields the protein CASSLSTGVDTQYF. V and J are TRBV7-2 and TRBJ2-3, with 7 nucleotides matching TRBD1. CDR1 SGHTA and CDR2 FQGNSA come from the germline V gene. The CDR3 runs to 14 residues. Trimming at V came to 2 bases and at J to 6 bases, leaving 5 bases not matched to a gene.

The CDR3 spells CASSAGLNYEQYF. In DNA form, the CDR3 reads TGTGCCAGCAGCGCGGGACTGAACTACGAGCAGTACTTC. The rearrangement joins TRBV7-9 to TRBJ2-7; a weak D match, TRBD2 (6 bases). CDR3 length equals 13 residues. From germline, CDR1 is SEHNR and CDR2 FQNEAQ (reference sequence). V dropped 5 bases and J dropped 3 bases, with 11 bases sitting between them.

The chain couples TRBV21-1 to TRBJ2-7; the D call of TRBD2 is as the table states it, not checked on the DNA. TRBV21-1 is assigned pseudogene status. The CDR3 contains 17 residues. CDR3 protein: CASSKGWVAVHSYEQYF. The CDR3 coding sequence is TGTGCCAGCAGCAAAGGGTGGGTAGCGGTACACTCCTACGAGCAGTACTTC.

The chain is built from TRBV6-1 and TRBJ2-7, with D maybe TRBD2 (5 bases). CDR3 length equals 15 residues. V was clipped by 4 bases and J by 0 bases, with 13 bases between them. Germline CDR1 and CDR2: MNHNS and SASEGT. CDR3 sequence: CASSARLQSSYEQYF. CDR3 DNA sequence: TGTGCCAGCAGTGCCCGACTACAAAGCTCCTACGAGCAGTACTTC.

The chain's CDR3 is CASSLAHRGGYTF. The DNA of the CDR3 is TGTGCCAGCAGCTTGGCCCACAGGGGCGGCTACACCTTC. The V and J genes are TRBV7-2 and TRBJ1-2, with 7 bases that match TRBD1. Germline V CDR1 and CDR2: SGHTA, FQGNSA. This CDR3 contains 13 residues. Losses at the gene ends were 3 bases for V and 8 bases for J; bases not matched to a gene: 6.

The chain couples TRBV5-1 to TRBJ2-7; 7 bases map to TRBD1. Losses at the gene ends were 4 bases for V and 4 bases for J; bases not matched to a gene: 11. Germline CDR1 SGHRS, CDR2 YFSETQ. The CDR3 is 15 amino acids. The CDR3 protein is CASSLLGTVRYEQYF. For the CDR3, the DNA is TGCGCCAGCAGCCTCCTGGGGACAGTCAGATACGAGCAGTACTTC.

The rearrangement uses TRBV28 and TRBJ2-1; 12 bases line up with TRBD1. The CDR3 totals 17 residues. The germline gives CDR1 MDHEN, CDR2 SYDVKM. V gave up 3 bases and J gave up 8 bases; unmatched junction bases: 11. The CDR3 DNA is TGTGCCAGCAGTTTTTCCACCGGGACAGGGGGCAAGGATGAGCAGTTCTTC. Its protein is CASSFSTGTGGKDEQFF.

The rearrangement uses TRBV2 and TRBJ1-5; D possibly corresponds to TRBD1 (6 bases). The CDR3 length is 15 residues. Per the germline V gene, CDR1 is SNHLY and CDR2 is FYNNEI. Trimming removed 6 bases from V and 3 bases from J, with 15 bases in between. This chain's CDR3 is CASRARDTTNQPQHF. The CDR3 DNA follows: TGTGCCAGCAGAGCCCGGGACACGACCAATCAGCCCCAGCATTTT.

The V and J genes are TRBV5-1 and TRBJ1-3; unclear D gene. In germline, CDR1 is SGHRS, CDR2 YFSETQ. V lost 0 bases and J lost 8, with 18 bases in between. CDR3 length equals 16 residues. CDR3 in amino acids: CASSLGPLSGADTIYF. CDR3 coding DNA: TGCGCCAGCAGCTTGGGCCCCTTAAGCGGCGCCGACACCATATATTTT.

The V and J genes are TRBV13 and TRBJ2-7; 8 bases are shared with TRBD1. J lost 5 bases, V lost 5 bases, and 17 bases had no gene match. There are 17 residues in the CDR3. The germline V gene encodes CDR1 PRHDT and CDR2 FYEKMQ (reference sequence). CDR3 sequence reads: CASSGRDRPPIMDEQYF. The DNA of the CDR3 is TGTGCCAGCAGCGGCCGGGACAGGCCCCCTATCATGGACGAGCAGTACTTC.

The gene calls are TRBV6-5 and TRBJ2-2, with TRBD2 as a possible D gene (5 bases). The V and J ends lost 1 base and 7 bases respectively, with 16 bases between them. The CDR3 is 16 amino acids. Germline CDR1 MNHEY, CDR2 SVGAGI. The CDR3 here is CASSYFSDGGIGELFF. The CDR3 DNA follows: TGTGCCAGCAGTTACTTTAGCGACGGCGGTATCGGGGAGCTGTTTTTT.